This paragraph covers one T cell receptor (beta chain) sequence. No antigen is known for it. These data come from a study of shared clonotypes between healthy human individuals. V was clipped by 6 bases and J by 3 bases; unmatched bases: 13. CDR1 is SGHTA, CDR2 FQGNSA, per germline. The CDR3 covers 16 residues. In the source study's methods: ImmunoSEQ output held junction-only sequences without quality scores, so filtering differed. Profiled with immunoSEQ multiplex PCR; TCRdb holds only in-frame clones, not every one. That table furnishes V, J and clone size, whereas the DNA furnished D and trimming. The table shows nearly 750,000 clones, with roughly 72% occurring only once. Overall study results and limits: Naive subsets usually exceeded memory subsets in estimated richness. Generation probabilities were higher for clonotypes shared across all four sorted-subset donors than for unshared ones.

The V and J genes are TRBV7-2 and TRBJ1-2; 7 bases map to TRBD1. This receptor was taken from a woman in her twenties or thirties in good health. The source material was memory CD4+ T cells sorted from blood. Regarding subset: CD45RA-negative fraction. In nucleotides, the CDR3 is TGTGCCAGCAGTCTTGCCCCCGGGACAGCACACTATGGCTACACCTTC. It translates to CASSLAPGTAHYGYTF. Using reference TRBV7-2 and TRBJ1-2 for the parts outside the CDR3, the full variable domain is GAGVSQSPSNKVTEKGKDVELRCDPISGHTALYWYRQSLGQGLEFLIYFQGNSAPDKSGLPSDRFSAERTGGSVSTLTIQRTQQEDSAVYLCASSLAPGTAHYGYTFGSGTRLTVV.